This T cell receptor beta chain was captured in a study of PD-1 blockade in classical Hodgkin lymphoma. Study outcomes and limitations: It was reported that newly diagnosed patients had less baseline TCR diversity than healthy donors.

The time point denotes: newly diagnosed, previously untreated cHL patient sample. Thawed PBMCs were the source of CD8+ T cells, obtained through magnetic negative selection. TCRdb keeps only in-frame clones here, not all; method: immunoSEQ multiplex PCR. The table lists over 20,000 clones, approximately 90% of them singletons. This clone was counted only a few times. No antigen is known for it. The germline V gene encodes CDR1 MRHNA and CDR2 SNTAGT. V was pared by 6 bases and J by 1 base, with 6 bases between. This CDR3 is built from 12 residues. The J gene is TRBJ1-1, the V gene TRBV6-4, with D unclear. The sequenced material came from CD8+ T cells from blood. The TCR was taken from a human donor with classical Hodgkin lymphoma. Here the CDR3 reads CASRGWNTEAFF. In nucleotides, the CDR3 is TGTGCCAGCAGAGGTTGGAACACTGAAGCTTTCTTT.